This TCR beta chain is from a study of T cell responses to AZD1222 COVID-19 vaccine. General observations from the study: Samples come after the peak T cell response, not at day 14. Reports say nearly half of spike-specific TCRs go after unmutated variant regions. Distributed over spike, vaccine-associated CD4 TCRs predominated at 160-218 and 743-854.

Comments on this clone: Its target is not known.

With 0 bases removed from V and 3 bases from J, the gap between germline ends came to 13 bases. This CDR3 has 16 amino acids. Per germline, CDR1 SGHRS and CDR2 YFSETQ. Sequenced by immunoSEQ multiplex PCR; TCRdb stores in-frame clones only, minus some. Found here are about 150,000 clones, about nine tenths of them singletons; the top ten hold less than 2%. Sample: peripheral blood, taken on day 0 of AZD1222 vaccination. This sequence originates from an adult in good health. The V call is TRBV5-1, the J call TRBJ2-1; D perhaps matches TRBD2 (6 bases). The CDR3 sequence: CASSLAPSAIYNEQFF. CDR3 nucleotides: TGCGCCAGCAGCTTGGCCCCTAGCGCGATCTACAATGAGCAGTTCTTC.